The TCR beta chain described here comes from a study of blood T cell repertoires in COVID-19. Whole-study context: The study drew acute and convalescent COVID-19 samples from the United States, Italy and Spain. The analysed material was cDNA or gDNA that came from T cells, B-cell-depleted T cells, or PBMCs.

The germline V gene has CDR1 MNHEY and CDR2 SMNVEV (reference sequence). The CDR3 extends over 14 amino acids. The J segment lost 11 bases and the V segment lost 5 bases, leaving 5 bases of the junction unmatched. In the authors' workflow: Nucleated cell counts were estimated from reference gene primer amplification. TCRdb's table, derived via immunoSEQ multiplex PCR, lists solely in-frame clones and lacks some. The V and J calls and clone size are taken from that table; D and trimming were inferred from the DNA. The table lists fewer than 350,000 clones, about 93% of them singletons, with 6.8% in the top ten.

Source material: peripheral blood. This clonotype was obtained from a woman in her 30s with COVID-19, enrolled during active disease. The chain combines TRBV27 with TRBJ2-3; TRBD2 matches at 15 bases. The CDR3 DNA reads as TGTGCCAGCAGTCCTCCGGGACTAGCGGGAGGGCAGTATTTT. Amino acids: CASSPPGLAGGQYF.